This TCR beta chain was recovered during a study of blood T cell repertoires in COVID-19. As for the study in general: The samples span acute and convalescent COVID-19 from the United States, Italy and Spain. Nucleic acid was either cDNA or gDNA, and it came from T cells, B-cell-depleted T cells, or PBMCs.

Trimming cost V 2 bases and J 4 bases, with 8 bases left between them. The CDR3 contains 13 residues. The V gene's germline CDR1 is MNHNY and CDR2 SVGAGI (reference sequence). This table comes from immunoSEQ multiplex PCR, and its TCRdb copy is limited to in-frame clones, with some not included. Of about 670,000 clones listed, about 90% are singletons. The genes are TRBV6-6 and TRBJ1-2; possibly TRBD1 for D (5 bases). Source material: peripheral blood. This clonotype was sampled from a woman aged 18-35 years with acute or convalescent COVID-19. In nucleotides, the CDR3 is TGTGCCAGCAGTTACACAGGTTCCTATGGCTACACCTTC. Translation gives CASSYTGSYGYTF.